The 10 T cell receptor beta chains below come from one sample, sequenced in a study of cytomegalovirus exposure and HLA in healthy donors. PCR used 60 Vbeta primers and 13 Jbeta primers. Data came from immunoSEQ multiplex PCR; TCRdb stores just in-frame clones and leaves some out. The sample lists over 150,000 clones, 65% to 80% occurring once. The sequencing sample was made of PBMCs. These receptors originate from a woman in her fifties or sixties in good health and CMV-seropositive.

This rearrangement joins TRBV6-6 to TRBJ1-5; D is possibly TRBD1 (6 bases). The germline gives CDR1 MNHNY, CDR2 SVGAGI (reference sequence). V was shortened by 6 bases and J by 5 bases, with 14 bases between the two germline ends. This CDR3 region has 14 residues. As DNA, the CDR3 is TGTGCCAGCAGCTCTCTTACAGGGTATCAGCCCCAGCATTTT. Translating gives CASSSLTGYQPQHF.

The CDR3 nucleotides read TGTGCCAGCAGGACTACACTGACAGGCCACAATCAGCCCCAGCATTTT. It codes for CASRTTLTGHNQPQHF. The rearrangement links TRBV6-6 to TRBJ1-5; D perhaps matches TRBD1 (6 bases). The length of the CDR3 is 16 residues. V gave up 6 bases and J gave up 3 bases, with 18 bases separating them. Germline V lookup: CDR1 MNHNY, CDR2 SVGAGI (reference sequence).

The rearrangement joins TRBV6-5 to TRBJ2-2, with 10 positions matching TRBD2. The V gene's germline CDR1 is MNHEY and CDR2 SVGAGI. V lost 2 bases and J lost 4; bases outside the gene matches: 4. The CDR3 extends over 16 amino acids. The CDR3 region is CASSYLAGASTGELFF. CDR3 DNA: TGTGCCAGCAGTTACCTAGCGGGGGCCTCCACCGGGGAGCTGTTTTTT.

The chain recombines TRBV28 with TRBJ2-7, with a tentative D call TRBD2 (5 bases). V was pared by 6 bases and J by 4 bases, with 16 bases between. The CDR3 contains 14 residues. Germline CDR1 is MDHEN and CDR2 is SYDVKM. The DNA for the CDR3 is TGTGCCAGCAGAACCCCCCGGGGTACGTACGAGCAGTACTTC. Amino acids: CASRTPRGTYEQYF. Full variable domain (outside the CDR3, taken from reference TRBV28 and TRBJ2-7): DVKVTQSSRYLVKRTGEKVFLECVQDMDHENMFWYRQDPGLGLRLIYFSYDVKMKEKGDIPEGYSVSREKKERFSLILESASTNQTSMYLCASRTPRGTYEQYFGPGTRLTVT.

The V and J genes are TRBV5-4 and TRBJ2-7, with 11 bases that match TRBD1. The CDR3 is 16 residues long. From germline, CDR1 is SGHNT and CDR2 YYREEE (reference sequence). V lost 4 bases and J lost 2; bases outside the gene matches: 8. The CDR3 nucleotides read TGTGCCAGCAGCCCTGGACAGGGGGCGAAGACCTACGAGCAGTACTTC. Protein: CASSPGQGAKTYEQYF. Together with reference TRBV5-4 and TRBJ2-7, the CDR3 gives the full variable domain: ETGVTQSPTHLIKTRGQQVTLRCSSQSGHNTVSWYQQALGQGPQFIFQYYREEENGRGNFPPRFSGLQFPNYSSELNVNALELDDSALYLCASSPGQGAKTYEQYFGPGTRLTVT.

This chain joins TRBV5-6 and TRBJ1-1; 10 bases map to TRBD1. This CDR3 spans 15 amino acids. The trim removed 4 bases at V and 3 bases at J, leaving 6 bases unmatched. CDR1 and CDR2 (germline): SGHDT, YYEEEE. This chain's CDR3 is CASSDRDRGHTEAFF. The CDR3 DNA is TGTGCCAGCAGCGACAGAGACAGGGGGCACACTGAAGCTTTCTTT.

This clone appeared a single time. V is TRBV28 and J is TRBJ1-1; D is perhaps TRBD1 (6 bases). The germline gives CDR1 MDHEN, CDR2 SYDVKM. This CDR3 comprises 16 residues. Trimming removed 1 base from V and 1 base from J, with 13 bases in between. CDR3 residues: CASSLYWGRGNTEAFF. The CDR3 bases are TGTGCCAGCAGTTTATACTGGGGCAGGGGGAACACTGAAGCTTTCTTT.

The chain combines TRBV9 with TRBJ1-2; 7 bases match TRBD1. Germline CDR1 reads SGDLS; CDR2 reads YYNGEE. The CDR3 is 12 residues long. Losses at the gene ends were 1 base for V and 13 bases for J; bases not matched to a gene: 7. The CDR3 bases are TGTGCCAGCAGCGTACAGGGGGATGCTCTCACCTTC. Its protein is CASSVQGDALTF.

This chain uses TRBV29-1 with TRBJ2-3; 7 nucleotides line up with TRBD1. The V gene end was trimmed by 0 bases and the J gene end by 5 bases; junction bases not matched to a gene: 5. The CDR3 has 14 amino acids. CDR1 is SQVTM and CDR2 is ANQGSEA in the germline V gene. CDR3 sequence reads: CSVEDLAGGDTQYF. Written as DNA, the CDR3 is TGCAGCGTTGAAGACCTGGCAGGGGGAGATACGCAGTATTTT.

The chain links TRBV12-5 to TRBJ1-5; TRBD1 matches 7 bases. After removal of 8 bases from V and 5 bases from J, the junction contained 15 bases not matched to a gene. The germline CDR1 and CDR2 sequences are LGHNT and FRNRAP. CDR3 length equals 16 residues. The CDR3 loop reads CASSPTGFGIHQPQHF. The CDR3 DNA follows: TGTGCTAGTTCCCCGACAGGGTTTGGAATCCATCAGCCCCAGCATTTT.